The 29 T cell receptor beta chains in this list originate from one sample, sequenced in a study of CD8 T cells in Susac syndrome. RNA was extracted with the RNeasy kit, and a quantity of roughly 0.5 to 1 ug was reverse transcribed using random hexamers. TCRdb reprocessed the immunoSEQ multiplex PCR reads with MiXCR, giving one entry per CDR3 protein. The sample records 65,000 to 100,000 distinct CDR3 sequences, around 96% being singletons. The specimen was CD8+ T cells from PBMCs. The receptors here all came from a human donor with Susac syndrome.

The rearrangement links TRBV13 to TRBJ2-2, with D perhaps TRBD1 (6 bases). CDR1 and CDR2 from the germline V gene are PRHDT and FYEKMQ (reference sequence). V was pared by 5 bases and J by 6 bases, with 10 bases between. The CDR3 consists of 13 residues. CDR3 coding DNA: TGTGCCAGCAGCCCCCGACAGGCCGGGGAGCTGTTTTTT. Its translation: CASSPRQAGELFF.

Here the CDR3 reads CASSPEGLGETQYF. The CDR3 DNA sequence: TGTGCCAGCAGCCCAGAGGGGTTAGGGGAGACCCAGTACTTC. This chain joins TRBV9 and TRBJ2-5; perhaps D is TRBD1 or TRBD2 (5 bases each). Germline CDR1 SGDLS, CDR2 YYNGEE. The V and J ends lost 4 bases and 5 bases respectively, with 15 bases between them. The CDR3 has 14 amino acids.

The chain recombines TRBV7-8 with TRBJ2-5; tentatively, D is TRBD2 (5 bases). Trimming took off 5 bases at V and 0 bases at J, with 22 bases between the two ends. This CDR3 has 18 amino acids. Germline CDR1 and CDR2: SGHVS and FQNEAQ. The CDR3 sequence is CASSPSPDSMRDQETQYF. DNA of the CDR3: TGTGCCAGCAGCCCTTCCCCCGATAGCATGAGGGACCAAGAGACCCAGTACTTC. The variable domain in full, with the rest retrieved from reference TRBV7-8 and TRBJ2-5, is GAGVSQSPRYKVAKRGQDVALRCDPISGHVSLFWYQQALGQGPEFLTYFQNEAQLDKSGLPSDRFFAERPEGSVSTLKIQRTQQEDSAVYLCASSPSPDSMRDQETQYFGPGTRLLVL.

The rearrangement links TRBV3-1 to TRBJ2-1; tentative D call: TRBD2 (5 bases). The CDR3 covers 17 residues. From germline, CDR1 is LGHDT and CDR2 YNNKEL (reference sequence). V was shortened by 4 bases and J by 4 bases, with 20 bases between the two germline ends. CDR3 DNA: TGTGCCAGCAGCCCCATCCCCCCCGGCGGGCCGTACAATGAGCAGTTCTTC. Amino acids: CASSPIPPGGPYNEQFF.

This chain connects TRBV30 to TRBJ1-3, with 7 bases aligning to TRBD1. The V segment lost 2 bases and the J segment 2 bases; nucleotides outside the gene matches: 3. Germline lookup yields CDR1 GTSNPN and CDR2 SVGIG (reference sequence). CDR3 size: 14 residues. CDR3: CAWSRQGAGNTIYF. For the CDR3, the DNA is TGTGCCTGGAGTCGGCAGGGGGCTGGAAACACCATATATTTT.

The chain joins TRBV2 to TRBJ1-2; no definite D call. V was trimmed by 7 bases and J by 8 bases, leaving 8 bases between them. The CDR3 contains 10 residues. Germline V lookup: CDR1 SNHLY, CDR2 FYNNEI. This CDR3 reads CASNGRGYTF. The CDR3 nucleotides read TGTGCCAGCAATGGGAGGGGCTACACCTTC.

This CDR3 reads CASSLLNEQYF. The DNA of the CDR3 is TGTGCCAGCAGTTTACTCAACGAGCAGTACTTC. V gene TRBV27 combines with J gene TRBJ2-7, with no clear D. CDR3 length: 11 amino acids. Trimming cost V 2 bases and J 5 bases, with 4 bases left between them. Germline-derived CDR1 and CDR2 are MNHEY and SMNVEV (reference sequence).

The V call is TRBV7-3, the J call TRBJ2-1; D is possibly TRBD2 (5 bases). Between the trimmed V and J ends, which lost 3 bases and 5 bases, there was a span of 14 bases. Germline V lookup: CDR1 SGHTA, CDR2 FQGTGA. The CDR3 spans 15 residues. This chain's CDR3 is CASSFGLAGDNEQFF. The CDR3 DNA sequence: TGTGCCAGCAGCTTTGGGCTAGCCGGCGACAATGAGCAGTTCTTC.

The gene calls are TRBV29-1 and TRBJ1-1; D is undetermined. CDR3 size: 14 residues. In germline, CDR1 is SQVTM, CDR2 ANQGSEA. V dropped 5 bases and J dropped 6 bases, with 19 bases sitting between them. The CDR3 coding sequence is TGCAGCGTTAGCCGGGATTTTGGAACCGCTGAAGCTTTCTTT. Protein sequence: CSVSRDFGTAEAFF.

This clonotype occurred a few times. The J gene is TRBJ2-7, the V gene TRBV30; D is unresolved. From germline, CDR1 is GTSNPN and CDR2 SVGIG (reference sequence). V was pared by 3 bases and J by 7 bases, with 16 bases between. The CDR3 sequence is 13 residues long. CDR3 residues: CAWRAVEKGEQYF. The CDR3 nucleotides are TGTGCCTGGAGGGCTGTGGAGAAAGGGGAGCAGTACTTC.

The chain joins TRBV30 to TRBJ1-2; 9 bases match TRBD1. V was clipped by 5 bases and J by 6 bases; unmatched bases: 13. This CDR3 has 15 residues. Looked up from germline, CDR1 is GTSNPN and CDR2 is SVGIG (reference sequence). The CDR3 loop reads CAWLGSPDRGDGYTF. The CDR3 DNA sequence: TGTGCCTGGTTGGGGTCGCCGGACAGGGGCGATGGCTACACCTTC.

The chain employs TRBV25-1 and TRBJ2-1; the match to TRBD1 covers 7 bases. CDR1 MGHDK and CDR2 SYGVNS come from the germline V gene. This CDR3 is built from 15 residues. The trim removed 6 bases at V and 2 bases at J, leaving 7 bases unmatched. DNA for the CDR3: TGTGCCAGCAGAGACCGGGACAGCGCCTACAATGAGCAGTTCTTC. The encoded protein is CASRDRDSAYNEQFF.

This chain connects TRBV9 to TRBJ2-1, with D perhaps matching TRBD2 (6 bases). The V gene's germline CDR1 is SGDLS and CDR2 YYNGEE. CDR3 length: 15 amino acids. Trimming stripped 4 bases from V and 3 bases from J, with 14 bases between. The CDR3 coding sequence is TGTGCCAGCAGCTTCGGAGGGTCCCTCTACAATGAGCAGTTCTTC. It codes for CASSFGGSLYNEQFF.

The chain combines TRBV27 with TRBJ2-7; 9 bases match TRBD2. There are 15 residues in the CDR3. Unmatched junction bases numbered 9, after V lost 7 bases and J lost 2 bases. Germline V gene lookup returns CDR1 MNHEY and CDR2 SMNVEV (reference sequence). The CDR3 here is CASMPGLATTYEQYF. As DNA, the CDR3 is TGTGCCAGCATGCCGGGACTAGCCACAACCTACGAGCAGTACTTC.

The chain is built from TRBV27 and TRBJ1-6; maybe TRBD1 (5 bases). V was trimmed by 4 bases and J by 6 bases, leaving 10 bases between them. Germline V CDR1 and CDR2: MNHEY, SMNVEV (reference sequence). The CDR3 spans 14 residues. In DNA, the CDR3 is TGTGCCAGCAGTTCCGGGACTTCTAATTCACCCCTCCACTTT. Encoded protein: CASSSGTSNSPLHF.

This rearrangement joins TRBV20-1 to TRBJ1-5, with D tentatively TRBD1 (6 bases). Germline values: CDR1 DFQATT, CDR2 SNEGSKA (reference sequence). Deletions cut 5 bases from V and 4 bases from J, with 18 bases between. The CDR3 is made up of 15 amino acids. The CDR3 DNA reads as TGCAGTGCTGCCCCCGGACAGCTGAGAAATCAGCCCCAGCATTTT. Its translation: CSAAPGQLRNQPQHF.

The rearrangement uses TRBV27 and TRBJ2-3; the D gene is possibly TRBD2 (5 bases). The V gene's germline CDR1 is MNHEY and CDR2 SMNVEV (reference sequence). There are 14 residues in the CDR3. V lost 5 bases to trimming and J lost 5 bases, with 14 bases between them. The CDR3 is CASSPRLGRDTQYF. CDR3 sequence (DNA): TGTGCCAGCAGTCCCCGTTTGGGGAGAGATACGCAGTATTTT.

This chain connects TRBV28 to TRBJ2-7; D perhaps matches TRBD2 (6 bases). This CDR3 contains 13 residues. V shed 5 bases and J shed 3 bases, with 11 bases lying between them. Germline CDR1 reads MDHEN; CDR2 reads SYDVKM. The CDR3 is CASSDPGDYEQYF. The CDR3 coding sequence is TGTGCCAGCAGTGACCCGGGAGACTACGAGCAGTACTTC.

The chain employs TRBV2 and TRBJ2-7; D is possibly TRBD1 (6 bases). V lost 6 bases to trimming and J lost 4 bases, with 10 bases between them. The CDR3 extends over 12 amino acids. CDR1 and CDR2 (germline): SNHLY, FYNNEI. CDR3 sequence: CASSGTLYEQYF. The CDR3 coding sequence is TGTGCCAGCAGCGGGACACTGTACGAGCAGTACTTC. The complete variable domain, with remaining parts taken from reference TRBV2 and TRBJ2-7, reads EPEVTQTPSHQVTQMGQEVILRCVPISNHLYFYWYRQILGQKVEFLVSFYNNEISEKSEIFDDQFSVERPDGSNFTLKIRSTKLEDSAMYFCASSGTLYEQYFGPGTRLTVT.

The chain recombines TRBV10-3 with TRBJ2-3; TRBD1 might be the D (6 bases). V was cut by 8 bases and J by 0 bases, with 21 bases left in between. Germline V lookup: CDR1 ENHRY, CDR2 SYGVKD. The CDR3 is 17 amino acids. CDR3 bases: TGTGCCATCGCACCACCGAGGGGGTTAACTAGCACAGATACGCAGTATTTT. It translates to CAIAPPRGLTSTDTQYF.

The V call is TRBV30, the J call TRBJ2-7, with D perhaps TRBD1 or TRBD2 (5 bases each). The CDR3 runs to 13 residues. CDR1 and CDR2 from the germline V gene are GTSNPN and SVGIG (reference sequence). Between the trimmed V and J ends, which lost 3 bases and 4 bases, there was a span of 13 bases. The CDR3: CAWSPGTAYEQYF. The CDR3, as DNA: TGTGCCTGGAGCCCTGGGACGGCTTACGAGCAGTACTTC. Combining the CDR3 with reference TRBV30 and TRBJ2-7 gives the whole variable domain SQTIHQWPATLVQPVGSPLSLECTVEGTSNPNLYWYRQAAGRGLQLLFYSVGIGQISSEVPQNLSASRPQDRQFILSSKKLLLSDSGFYLCAWSPGTAYEQYFGPGTRLTVT.

The chain links TRBV29-1 to TRBJ1-2; TRBD1 aligns across 7 bases. Germline-derived CDR1 and CDR2 are SQVTM and ANQGSEA. Trimming removed 0 bases from V and 0 bases from J; junction bases left unmatched: 7. CDR3 length: 16 amino acids. CDR3 nucleotide sequence: TGCAGCGTTGAAGATCCCCACAGGGGAGCTAACTATGGCTACACCTTC. Translating it yields CSVEDPHRGANYGYTF.

The chain joins TRBV5-1 to TRBJ2-4; 9 bases line up with TRBD1. The CDR3 contains 15 residues. Germline V gene sequence: CDR1 SGHRS, CDR2 YFSETQ. The V and J ends lost 0 bases and 5 bases, in that order; junction bases with no gene match: 3. The CDR3 nucleotides are TGCGCCAGCAGCTTGGACAGGGGGCGCGAAAACATTCAGTACTTC. Translating gives CASSLDRGRENIQYF. The full variable domain, with the rest looked up from reference TRBV5-1 and TRBJ2-4, is KAGVTQTPRYLIKTRGQQVTLSCSPISGHRSVSWYQQTPGQGLQFLFEYFSETQRNKGNFPGRFSGRQFSNSRSEMNVSTLELGDSALYLCASSLDRGRENIQYFGAGTRLSVL.

The CDR3 region is CASSLGRDYTF. The CDR3 DNA sequence: TGTGCCAGCAGCTTAGGGCGGGACTACACCTTC. J is TRBJ1-2 and V is TRBV7-9; D is undetermined. V was cut by 1 base and J by 10 bases, with 7 bases left in between. Germline loops: CDR1 SEHNR, CDR2 FQNEAQ (reference sequence). The CDR3 has 11 residues.

With respect to this clonotype: At one end the junction does not follow the germline gene, possibly because of a read error. V gene TRBV7-7 combines with J gene TRBJ2-1; possible D gene TRBD1, 6 bases. Germline assignment: CDR1 SSHAT and CDR2 FNYEAQ (reference sequence). The CDR3 contains 16 residues. The DNA for the CDR3 is TGTGCTAGCAGCTTACCCCCCAGGGGTCCCTACAATGAGCAGTTCTTC. Translation gives CASSLPPRGPYNEQFF.

The chain employs TRBV3-1 and TRBJ2-1; 14 nucleotides align to TRBD2. Losses at the gene ends were 0 bases for V and 2 bases for J; bases not matched to a gene: 0. Looked up from germline, CDR1 is LGHDT and CDR2 is YNNKEL (reference sequence). The CDR3 spans 17 residues. For the CDR3, the DNA is TGTGCCAGCAGCCAAGAGGGACTAGCGGGAGCCTACAATGAGCAGTTCTTC. Translating gives CASSQEGLAGAYNEQFF.

The V call is TRBV20-1, the J call TRBJ2-7; possible D gene TRBD1, 6 bases. This CDR3 comprises 11 residues. With 5 bases removed from V and 5 bases from J, the gap between germline ends came to 10 bases. Germline V gives CDR1 DFQATT, CDR2 SNEGSKA (reference sequence). The CDR3 loop is CSAPQGHEQYF. As DNA, the CDR3 is TGCAGTGCTCCCCAGGGGCACGAGCAGTACTTC.

The rearrangement uses TRBV5-1 and TRBJ2-5, with 7 bases matching TRBD2. This CDR3 region has 17 residues. Germline CDR1 and CDR2: SGHRS and YFSETQ. Trimming took 0 bases from V and 3 from J; bases not matched to a gene: 11. The DNA for the CDR3 is TGCGCCAGCAGCTTGGCGACCTCGTCCAGCGGGGAAGAGACCCAGTACTTC. The encoded protein is CASSLATSSSGEETQYF.

The CDR3 DNA is TGCGCCAGCAGCCCGGGGCCGGGACTAGCGGGAGTCTACGAGCAGTACTTC. Residues: CASSPGPGLAGVYEQYF. The V gene is TRBV4-3, the J gene TRBJ2-7, with 14 bases identical to TRBD2. The CDR3 runs to 17 residues. Trimming at V came to 4 bases and at J to 3 bases, leaving 8 bases not matched to a gene. Germline CDR1 and CDR2: LGHNA and YSLEER.